These 23 T cell receptor beta chains share one sample of origin, sequenced in a study of T-cell memory formation after mild COVID-19. TCRdb redid the calling of the 5' RACE reads with MiXCR, one entry per CDR3 protein. Counted here are 150,000 or so distinct CDR3 sequences, 20% to 25% occurring once; the ten biggest clones make up roughly a quarter. The sample was PBMCs or a T cell subset sorted from them (not recorded which). These TCRs come from an adult woman who had mild COVID-19 (a few samples of this study predate the infection). Cell type and time point are not known.

This rearrangement joins TRBV5-1 to TRBJ2-2, with 13 bases lining up with TRBD2. Looked up from germline, CDR1 is SGHRS and CDR2 is YFSETQ. Losses at the gene ends were 9 bases for V and 6 bases for J; bases not matched to a gene: 5. The CDR3 consists of 14 residues. Here the CDR3 DNA reads TGCGCCACCGGACTAGCGGGAGATTCCGGGGAGCTGTTTTTT. It yields the protein CATGLAGDSGELFF. The complete variable domain, with remaining parts taken from reference TRBV5-1 and TRBJ2-2, reads KAGVTQTPRYLIKTRGQQVTLSCSPISGHRSVSWYQQTPGQGLQFLFEYFSETQRNKGNFPGRFSGRQFSNSRSEMNVSTLELGDSALYLCATGLAGDSGELFFGEGSRLTVL.

This clonotype was recorded a few times. The V call is TRBV30, the J call TRBJ2-2, with 8 bases fitting TRBD1. The germline V gene has CDR1 GTSNPN and CDR2 SVGIG (reference sequence). J was trimmed by 1 base and V by 8 bases; bases with no gene match: 3. This CDR3 contains 13 residues. The CDR3 DNA reads TGTGCCGCGGACAGGGTGAACACCGGGGAGCTGTTTTTT. It is translated as CAADRVNTGELFF.

This chain uses TRBV20-1 with TRBJ2-1; 7 positions agree with TRBD1. The CDR3 spans 13 residues. Germline V gene sequence: CDR1 DFQATT, CDR2 SNEGSKA (reference sequence). With V trimmed by 5 bases and J by 1 base, 2 bases remained unmatched. The CDR3, as DNA: TGCAGTGCTCAACAGGGGTCCTACAATGAGCAGTTCTTC. It codes for CSAQQGSYNEQFF.

The gene calls are TRBV11-2 and TRBJ2-1, with a possible D match to TRBD1 (5 bases). Germline V gene data show CDR1 as SGHAT and CDR2 as FQNNGV. Trimming removed 3 bases at V and 3 bases at J, with 12 bases between. The CDR3 runs 15 residues. CDR3 bases: TGTGCCAGCAGCTTGGTCCTCGACAGCTACAATGAGCAGTTCTTC. Protein product: CASSLVLDSYNEQFF.

This clonotype was seen a few times. This chain links TRBV7-9 with TRBJ2-3; TRBD2 matches at 8 bases. Germline V gives CDR1 SEHNR, CDR2 FQNEAQ (reference sequence). The V and J ends lost 5 bases and 0 bases, in that order; junction bases with no gene match: 7. The length of the CDR3 is 16 residues. CDR3 residues: CASSLRIAGSTDTQYF. In nucleotides, the CDR3 is TGTGCCAGCAGCCTCCGGATAGCGGGAAGCACAGATACGCAGTATTTT.

This clonotype was seen a handful of times. The chain combines TRBV12-3 or TRBV12-4 with TRBJ2-3; 8 positions match TRBD1. After removal of 7 bases from V and 6 bases from J, the junction contained 3 bases not matched to a gene. The CDR3 length is 12 residues. The CDR3 DNA is TGTGCCAGCACCCAGGGGGCGGATACGCAGTATTTT. Residues: CASTQGADTQYF.

The chain combines TRBV15 with TRBJ2-5, with 8 bases identical to TRBD1. This CDR3 spans 15 amino acids. Trimming took 5 bases from V and 1 from J; bases not matched to a gene: 6. Germline V lookup: CDR1 LNHNV, CDR2 YYDKDF (reference sequence). The CDR3 reads CATSSRGQGQETQYF. The CDR3 DNA reads as TGTGCCACCAGCTCCCGCGGACAGGGCCAAGAGACCCAGTACTTC. Filled out from reference TRBV15 and TRBJ2-5, the complete variable domain reads DAMVIQNPRYQVTQFGKPVTLSCSQTLNHNVMYWYQQKSSQAPKLLFHYYDKDFNNEADTPDNFQSRRPNTSFCFLDIRSPGLGDTAMYLCATSSRGQGQETQYFGPGTRLLVL.

The rearrangement links TRBV2 to TRBJ2-1; 7 bases are shared with TRBD2. The CDR3 is 17 amino acids. The V segment lost 6 bases and the J segment 3 bases; nucleotides outside the gene matches: 14. Germline V gives CDR1 SNHLY, CDR2 FYNNEI. The CDR3 DNA sequence: TGTGCCAGCAGAGTTCGACTAGCAGGGCCCCTCTACAATGAGCAGTTCTTC. As protein: CASRVRLAGPLYNEQFF. The full variable domain, in which reference TRBV2 and TRBJ2-1 provide the parts outside the CDR3, is EPEVTQTPSHQVTQMGQEVILRCVPISNHLYFYWYRQILGQKVEFLVSFYNNEISEKSEIFDDQFSVERPDGSNFTLKIRSTKLEDSAMYFCASRVRLAGPLYNEQFFGPGTRLTVL.

The chain combines TRBV12-3 or TRBV12-4 with TRBJ2-1; D might be TRBD1 (7 bases). With 7 bases removed from V and 7 bases from J, the gap between germline ends came to 17 bases. The CDR3 contains 14 residues. Here the CDR3 reads CASTSGGRGNEQFF. The CDR3, as DNA: TGTGCCAGCACCTCCGGGGGCAGGGGGAATGAGCAGTTCTTC.

This chain links TRBV2 with TRBJ2-1; 10 bases are a match to TRBD2. V dropped 5 bases and J dropped 4; count of bases not matched to a gene: 5. The CDR3 sequence is 15 residues long. From germline, CDR1 is SNHLY and CDR2 FYNNEI. In DNA form, the CDR3 reads TGTGCCAGCAGTATAACTAGCGGGGCGTACAATGAGCAGTTCTTC. Translating it yields CASSITSGAYNEQFF.

This clonotype was seen a few times. The chain combines TRBV20-1 with TRBJ1-6, with D possibly TRBD1 on 6 matching bases. V gave up 3 bases and J gave up 15 bases, with 15 bases separating them. Germline V CDR1 and CDR2: DFQATT, SNEGSKA (reference sequence). This CDR3 region has 12 residues. Here the CDR3 reads CSASDHRDILHF. CDR3 bases: TGCAGTGCTAGCGATCACCGGGACATCCTCCACTTT.

The chain links TRBV30 to TRBJ1-5; 9 nucleotides agree with TRBD1. There are 14 residues in the CDR3. Germline CDR1 and CDR2: GTSNPN and SVGIG (reference sequence). V shed 3 bases and J 4 bases; nucleotides not matched to a gene: 4. Here the CDR3 DNA reads TGTGCCTGGAGCGCGGGACAGGGTAATCAGCCCCAGCATTTT. Its protein product is CAWSAGQGNQPQHF.

This chain connects TRBV7-9 to TRBJ2-5; D gene ambiguous. The CDR3 is made up of 11 amino acids. The germline CDR1 and CDR2 sequences are SEHNR and FQNEAQ (reference sequence). The V end lost 7 bases, the J end lost 7 bases, and 10 bases lay between the germline ends. Written as DNA, the CDR3 is TGTGCCAGCACCAACCGTGGGACCCAGTACTTC. Translating it yields CASTNRGTQYF.

This clonotype was seen more than once but under ten times. The J gene is TRBJ2-7, the V gene TRBV7-9; the match to TRBD1 covers 7 bases. The CDR3 loop spans 15 amino acids. With 3 bases clipped from V and 5 bases from J, the junction kept 10 bases outside the gene matches. Germline V gene sequence: CDR1 SEHNR, CDR2 FQNEAQ (reference sequence). CDR3 DNA sequence: TGTGCCAGCAGCTTCCCCCCAGGGGGAGACGACGAGCAGTACTTC. Translation gives CASSFPPGGDDEQYF.

This clonotype was found a few times. The chain joins TRBV7-9 to TRBJ1-1; D gene uncertain. Germline V gene sequence: CDR1 SEHNR, CDR2 FQNEAQ (reference sequence). CDR3 length equals 16 residues. Trimming pared 7 bases from V and 0 bases from J, leaving 18 bases between. The CDR3 region is CASTRSEVSVNTEAFF. The CDR3, as DNA: TGTGCCAGCACCCGCTCAGAGGTCAGCGTGAACACTGAAGCTTTCTTT.

The chain employs TRBV6-6 and TRBJ1-2; tentatively, D is TRBD1 (6 bases). The CDR3 contains 13 residues. Deletions cut 5 bases from V and 5 bases from J, with 12 bases between. Germline V CDR1 and CDR2: MNHNY, SVGAGI (reference sequence). CDR3 DNA sequence: TGTGCCAGCAGTCCGGACAGTAAATATGGCTACACCTTC. This sequence encodes CASSPDSKYGYTF.

This chain connects TRBV15 to TRBJ2-3, with D unresolved. This CDR3 has 16 amino acids. Germline V CDR1 and CDR2: LNHNV, YYDKDF (reference sequence). V was shortened by 5 bases and J by 1 base, with 16 bases between the two germline ends. CDR3 in amino acids: CATSGSRSVGTDTQYF. CDR3 sequence (DNA): TGTGCCACCAGCGGTAGTAGGTCTGTGGGCACAGATACGCAGTATTTT.

This clonotype occurred a few times. The rearrangement joins TRBV7-3 to TRBJ2-1, with 9 bases lining up with TRBD1. Germline V gives CDR1 SGHTA, CDR2 FQGTGA. V trimming: 3 bases; J trimming: 5 bases; junction bases outside the gene matches: 2. The CDR3 contains 14 residues. DNA of the CDR3: TGTGCCAGCAGCTTTGGGACAGGGAACAATGAGCAGTTCTTC. The encoded protein is CASSFGTGNNEQFF. Variable domain in full (rest from reference TRBV7-3 and TRBJ2-1): GAGVSQTPSNKVTEKGKYVELRCDPISGHTALYWYRQSLGQGPEFLIYFQGTGAADDSGLPNDRFFAVRPEGSVSTLKIQRTERGDSAVYLCASSFGTGNNEQFFGPGTRLTVL.

The chain links TRBV4-3 to TRBJ2-7, with 7 bases matching TRBD1. CDR1 is LGHNA, CDR2 YSLEER, per germline. The CDR3 is 15 amino acids. V lost 4 bases and J lost 3; bases outside the gene matches: 9. This CDR3 is CASSPGTGEFYEQYF. DNA of the CDR3: TGCGCCAGCAGCCCCGGAACAGGGGAATTCTACGAGCAGTACTTC.

The chain joins TRBV7-6 to TRBJ2-1; 7 bases align to TRBD2. V dropped 0 bases and J dropped 6; count of bases not matched to a gene: 11. The CDR3 has 17 amino acids. Germline V gives CDR1 SGHVS, CDR2 FNYEAQ. The CDR3 region has the DNA TGTGCCAGCAGCTTAGCGGATGGCTTCTCGGGGGGCAATGAGCAGTTCTTC. This codes for CASSLADGFSGGNEQFF.

This chain links TRBV6-2 or TRBV6-3 with TRBJ2-6, with D possibly being TRBD2 (5 bases). Germline V gives CDR1 MNHEY, CDR2 SVGEGT. The CDR3 is made up of 15 amino acids. The V and J ends lost 3 bases and 3 bases respectively, with 9 bases between them. The chain's CDR3 is CASSYLAFGANVLTF. CDR3 DNA: TGTGCCAGCAGTTATCTAGCTTTTGGGGCCAACGTCCTGACTTTC.

The V gene is TRBV7-9, the J gene TRBJ2-7; weak D call: TRBD2 (5 bases). Trimming took 5 bases from V and 6 from J, leaving 11 bases between them. The germline V gene has CDR1 SEHNR and CDR2 FQNEAQ (reference sequence). The CDR3 is 12 amino acids. The CDR3 loop is CASSVTSAEQYF. DNA of the CDR3: TGTGCCAGCAGCGTTACTAGTGCCGAGCAGTACTTC.

This clonotype was seen a few times. J is TRBJ1-2 and V is TRBV18; D may be TRBD1 (6 bases). The CDR3 covers 14 residues. Trimming shortened V by 0 bases and J by 8 bases, and 13 bases separated the two germline ends. CDR1 and CDR2 (germline): KGHSH, LQKENI. Here the CDR3 DNA reads TGTGCCAGCTCACCACCGGACAGTTTAGTCGGCTACACCTTC. Translation: CASSPPDSLVGYTF.